This TCR beta chain came from a study of blood T cell repertoires in COVID-19. The wider study: Specimens from acute and convalescent COVID-19 originated in the United States, Italy and Spain. T cells, B-cell-depleted T cells, or PBMCs provided the cDNA or gDNA that served as material.

Per the original methods: Amplifying reference gene primers gave estimates of nucleated cell counts. Libraries were prepared by immunoSEQ multiplex PCR; TCRdb keeps only in-frame clonotypes and omits some of them. V, J and clone size were drawn from that table, and D and trimming were deduced from the DNA. Of 20,000 to 30,000 clones in the sample, roughly 92% were seen once. V was pared by 5 bases and J by 0 bases, with 3 bases of the junction left unmatched. This CDR3 has 14 residues. The V gene's germline CDR1 is MDHEN and CDR2 SYDVKM. This clone came up once. The receptor was isolated from a human donor in a cohort sampled during active COVID-19. The chain employs TRBV28 and TRBJ1-2, with 7 bases matching TRBD1. Sequencing input: peripheral blood. CDR3 coding DNA: TGTGCCAGCAGTAATCAGGGGGCTAACTATGGCTACACCTTC. Translated, it gives CASSNQGANYGYTF.